This T cell receptor (beta chain) was sequenced during a study of T cell responses to AZD1222 COVID-19 vaccine. For the study at large: Investigators merged groups given second doses at roughly 4 or roughly 12 weeks. Study-level findings and limits: Clonal diversity may have been underestimated, and the donors were mostly white British, with more females than males. When two AZD1222 doses had been given, Spike-specific TCR breadth and depth rose.

About this clone: What it binds is not known. Other DNA sequences in this specimen translate into the identical CDR3.

TCRdb keeps only in-frame clones here, not all; method: immunoSEQ multiplex PCR. The sample carries 150,000 to 200,000 clones, roughly 92% recorded once. This sample comprised peripheral blood, obtained on day 0 of AZD1222 vaccination. The TCR originated in an adult in good health.

DNA of the CDR3: TGTGCCAGTAGTAAGGACAGCCTGAACACTGAAGCTTTCTTT. Protein product: CASSKDSLNTEAFF. The chain uses TRBV19 and TRBJ1-1; TRBD1 is a possible D gene (6 bases). V was shortened by 4 bases and J by 0 bases, with 9 bases between the two germline ends. The CDR3 spans 14 residues. Germline V lookup: CDR1 LNHDA, CDR2 SQIVND (reference sequence).